These 8 T cell receptor beta chains originate from one sample sequenced in a study of CD8+ T cells in alopecia areata. Investigators isolated RNA and reverse transcribed it into cDNA to act as the sequencing template. TCRdb's copy holds only in-frame clones and misses some; the assay was immunoSEQ multiplex PCR. The table includes hundreds of thousands of clones, 67% detected once. The sample in question was CD4+ T cells sorted from blood, obtained at week 0. These receptors were obtained from a human donor with alopecia areata.

A single count supports this clone. This rearrangement joins TRBV7-9 to TRBJ1-5; TRBD1 is a possible D gene (5 bases). V was shortened by 5 bases and J by 6 bases, with 11 bases between the two germline ends. Germline values: CDR1 SEHNR, CDR2 FQNEAQ (reference sequence). The CDR3 has 13 amino acids. The CDR3 DNA reads as TGTGCCAGCAGCCAAGCGGGGGGTCAGCCCCAGCATTTT. Its translation: CASSQAGGQPQHF.

This clone was recorded a few times. The genes are TRBV10-3 and TRBJ1-5; weak D call: TRBD1 (6 bases). Germline CDR1 reads ENHRY; CDR2 reads SYGVKD. V was shortened by 4 bases and J by 2 bases, with 9 bases between the two germline ends. The CDR3 runs to 14 residues. CDR3 residues: CAISAGGRNQPQHF. The DNA of the CDR3 is TGTGCCATCAGTGCGGGGGGGCGCAATCAGCCCCAGCATTTT.

The chain carries TRBV6-6 and TRBJ2-5; D might be TRBD1 (5 bases). CDR1 and CDR2 from the germline V gene are MNHNY and SVGAGI (reference sequence). Trimming removed 5 bases from V and 0 bases from J, with 13 bases in between. The CDR3 has 15 amino acids. CDR3 sequence reads: CASSAIFRDQETQYF. The CDR3 DNA sequence: TGTGCCAGCAGTGCCATTTTCAGGGACCAAGAGACCCAGTACTTC.

The rearrangement uses TRBV30 and TRBJ1-5; 7 bases fit TRBD1. The V segment lost 5 bases and the J segment 4 bases; nucleotides outside the gene matches: 8. The CDR3 length is 14 residues. The V gene's germline CDR1 is GTSNPN and CDR2 SVGIG (reference sequence). The CDR3 DNA reads as TGTGCCTGGGGAACAGGGGCTTCGAATCAGCCCCAGCATTTT. It is translated as CAWGTGASNQPQHF.

This clone was counted a few times. The rearrangement links TRBV29-1 to TRBJ1-5; 10 nucleotides match TRBD1. Germline V gene data show CDR1 as SQVTM and CDR2 as ANQGSEA. The CDR3 runs 14 residues. Trimming cost V 6 bases and J 1 base; bases outside gene matches: 3. CDR3 loop: CSVGDRGSNQPQHF. CDR3 DNA: TGCAGCGTCGGGGACAGGGGCAGCAATCAGCCCCAGCATTTT.

V is TRBV7-9 and J is TRBJ2-2; D call uncertain. V lost 1 base to trimming and J lost 5 bases, with 8 bases between them. CDR1 is SEHNR, CDR2 FQNEAQ, per germline (reference sequence). The CDR3 totals 14 residues. In nucleotides, the CDR3 is TGTGCCAGCAGCTTAGGAAGAGAAACCGGGGAGCTGTTTTTT. The encoded protein is CASSLGRETGELFF. The full variable domain, rest sourced from reference TRBV7-9 and TRBJ2-2, is DTGVSQNPRHKITKRGQNVTFRCDPISEHNRLYWYRQTLGQGPEFLTYFQNEAQLEKSRLLSDRFSAERPKGSFSTLEIQRTEQGDSAMYLCASSLGRETGELFFGEGSRLTVL.

The rearrangement uses TRBV30 and TRBJ1-6; D ambiguous. V lost 3 bases, J lost 14 bases, and 8 bases lay in between. Germline V gene lookup returns CDR1 GTSNPN and CDR2 SVGIG (reference sequence). The length of the CDR3 is 10 residues. The chain's CDR3 is CAWSGGTLHF. The CDR3 nucleotides read TGTGCCTGGAGCGGAGGGACCCTCCACTTT.

The chain has TRBV4-2 and TRBJ1-1, with D hard to call. CDR1 LGHNA and CDR2 YNFKEQ come from the germline V gene. This CDR3 region has 14 residues. Between the trimmed V and J ends, which lost 4 bases and 1 base, there was a span of 10 bases. CDR3 DNA: TGTGCCAGCAGCCTCCCGCCGGGGAACACTGAAGCTTTCTTT. This codes for CASSLPPGNTEAFF.